Listed below are T cell receptor beta chains from one sample, sequenced in a study of cytotoxic CD8 clonotypes in ibrutinib-treated CLL. This table comes from immunoSEQ multiplex PCR, and its TCRdb copy is limited to in-frame clones, with some not included. The sample carries some 300,000 clones, about 80% recorded once. The source was PBMCs, collected before ibrutinib treatment. The receptor set was obtained from a human donor with chronic lymphocytic leukemia. Both conserved end residues are part of each CDR3. D genes are given only for firm matches. Size values are once, few and many counts, or a class for expanded clones, and some rows have none.

CDR3 length,D gene,J gene,V gene,clone size,CDR3 protein,CDR3 DNA
14,TRBD1,TRBJ2-7,TRBV10-2,NA,CASSPTGGSYEQYF,TGCGCCAGCAGTCCGACAGGGGGGTCCTACGAGCAGTACTTC
14,NA,TRBJ2-5,TRBV7-2,NA,CASKGTGTQETQYF,TGTGCCAGCAAGGGAACAGGTACCCAAGAGACCCAGTACTTC
20,TRBD2,TRBJ2-7,TRBV11-2,once,CASSLDRGLAGVPGSYEQYF,TGTGCCAGCAGCTTAGATCGGGGACTAGCGGGAGTGCCTGGCTCCTACGAGCAGTACTTC
16,NA,TRBJ2-2,TRBV4-2,NA,CASSQDRGGDTGELFF,TGTGCCAGCAGCCAAGATAGGGGCGGGGACACCGGGGAGCTGTTTTTT
12,NA,TRBJ2-1,TRBV2,NA,CASTGAVYEQFF,TGTGCCAGCACGGGAGCCGTATATGAGCAGTTCTTC
15,NA,TRBJ2-1,TRBV12-5,few,CASGLRVRGGYEQFF,TGTGCTAGTGGTTTAAGGGTTAGGGGAGGCTATGAGCAGTTCTTC
15,TRBD2,TRBJ2-5,TRBV9,NA,CASSRGGTSQETQYF,TGTGCCAGCAGTCGCGGGGGAACGTCCCAAGAGACCCAGTACTTC
18,TRBD2,TRBJ2-1,TRBV4-3,NA,CASSPRLAGGTTYNEQFF,TGCGCCAGCAGCCCCCGGCTAGCGGGAGGGACAACCTACAATGAGCAGTTCTTC
14,TRBD2,TRBJ2-1,TRBV29-1,NA,CSIVQREGHNEQFF,TGCAGCATTGTCCAGCGGGAGGGCCACAATGAGCAGTTCTTC
11,NA,TRBJ1-2,TRBV7-2,NA,CASSRDIGYTF,TGTGCCAGCAGCCGGGACATCGGCTACACCTTC
14,NA,TRBJ1-2,TRBV30,NA,CAWSDWNPYYGYTF,TGTGCCTGGAGTGACTGGAACCCGTACTATGGCTACACCTTC
14,NA,TRBJ2-1,TRBV2,once,CARGAGNSYNEQFF,TGTGCCCGAGGGGCGGGCAACTCCTACAATGAGCAGTTCTTC
13,TRBD1,TRBJ1-2,TRBV6-6,NA,CASSSQGGGGYTF,TGTGCCAGCAGTTCTCAGGGGGGAGGTGGCTACACCTTC
13,NA,TRBJ1-5,TRBV30,NA,CAWSVLSNQPQHF,TGTGCCTGGAGTGTACTTTCGAATCAGCCCCAGCATTTT
18,TRBD1,TRBJ1-3,TRBV11-2,NA,CASSLDVDRGLPGNTIYF,TGTGCCAGCAGCTTAGACGTCGACAGGGGCTTACCGGGAAACACCATATATTTT
17,TRBD1,TRBJ2-1,TRBV18,once,CASSPETGGASYNEQFF,TGTGCCAGCTCCCCCGAGACAGGGGGGGCCTCCTACAATGAGCAGTTCTTC
14,NA,TRBJ1-1,TRBV7-3,once,CASSQDRGLTEAFF,TGTGCCAGCAGCCAAGACCGGGGCCTCACTGAAGCTTTCTTT
14,NA,TRBJ2-7,TRBV5-1,NA,CASSTRGSSYEQYF,TGCGCCAGCAGCACCAGGGGATCCTCCTACGAGCAGTACTTC
15,NA,TRBJ1-4,TRBV28,once,CASSLEGRSNEKLFF,TGTGCCAGCAGTTTAGAGGGCAGGAGTAATGAAAAACTGTTTTTT
19,TRBD2,TRBJ2-1,TRBV2,NA,CASSAGLAGEGTSYNEQFF,TGTGCCAGCAGTGCCGGGCTAGCGGGAGAAGGGACCTCATACAATGAGCAGTTCTTC
14,NA,TRBJ1-3,TRBV28,NA,CASSPPGRGNTIYF,TGTGCCAGCAGCCCCCCGGGGCGAGGAAACACCATATATTTT
12,NA,TRBJ2-4,TRBV6-1,NA,CASSGDTNIQYF,TGTGCCAGCAGTGGTGACACAAACATTCAGTACTTC
14,NA,TRBJ1-1,TRBV27,NA,CASSLRESNTEAFF,TGTGCCAGCAGTTTGCGGGAGAGTAACACTGAAGCTTTCTTT
14,NA,TRBJ2-7,TRBV5-6,NA,CASSPWGGGYEQYF,TGTGCCAGCAGCCCCTGGGGAGGAGGCTACGAGCAGTACTTC
13,NA,TRBJ2-1,TRBV29-1,NA,CSVEDRGGADMFF,TGCAGCGTTGAAGATCGTGGGGGGGCTGACATGTTCTTC
17,NA,TRBJ1-5,TRBV19,NA,CASSNTRKTGSNQPQHF,TGTGCCAGTAGCAACACCCGAAAAACAGGAAGCAATCAGCCCCAGCATTTT
15,TRBD2,TRBJ2-7,TRBV4-2,few,CASSQAGGRSYEQYF,TGTGCCAGCAGTCAAGCGGGAGGGCGCTCCTACGAGCAGTACTTC
11,NA,TRBJ2-3,TRBV5-6,NA,CASSFADTQYF,TGTGCCAGCAGCTTCGCAGATACGCAGTATTTT
14,TRBD2,TRBJ2-2,TRBV5-1,NA,CASSLRAGDGELFF,TGCGCCAGCAGCTTAAGAGCGGGAGACGGGGAGCTGTTTTTT
16,NA,TRBJ2-3,TRBV30,NA,CAWSVSLRYWTDTQYF,TGTGCCTGGAGTGTATCTTTGCGCTACTGGACAGATACGCAGTATTTT
14,NA,TRBJ1-5,TRBV2,NA,CASLVSASSQPQHF,TGTGCCAGCTTAGTTTCCGCCAGTAGTCAGCCCCAGCATTTT
17,NA,TRBJ1-1,TRBV18,NA,CASSPLDYLQGGTEAFF,TGTGCCAGCTCACCACTGGACTACCTGCAGGGTGGGACTGAAGCTTTCTTT
15,TRBD1,TRBJ2-7,TRBV10-1,NA,CASSSWDRSSYEQYF,TGCGCCAGCAGTTCGTGGGACAGAAGCTCCTACGAGCAGTACTTC
11,NA,TRBJ2-7,TRBV2,NA,CASSEIFGQYF,TGTGCCAGCAGTGAAATATTTGGGCAGTACTTC
15,TRBD1,TRBJ2-7,TRBV11-2,NA,CASSLSRQGVYEQYF,TGTGCCAGCAGCTTGAGTCGGCAGGGGGTCTACGAGCAGTACTTC
15,NA,TRBJ2-2,TRBV16,once,CASSQLLGTTGELFF,TGTGCCAGCAGCCAATTACTAGGGACTACCGGGGAGCTGTTTTTT
15,NA,TRBJ2-2,TRBV5-4,NA,CASSFSGPNTGELFF,TGTGCCAGCAGCTTTTCAGGACCCAACACCGGGGAGCTGTTTTTT
13,TRBD2,TRBJ2-2,TRBV14,NA,CASSMTSAGELFF,TGTGCCAGCAGCATGACTAGCGCCGGGGAGCTGTTTTTT
18,TRBD2,TRBJ2-1,TRBV5-1,NA,CASSLEQFSGSSYNEQFF,TGCGCCAGCAGCTTGGAACAATTTAGCGGGAGCTCCTACAATGAGCAGTTCTTC
13,TRBD2,TRBJ2-1,TRBV7-3,NA,CASSQVAGTQAFF,TGTGCCAGCAGCCAAGTAGCGGGAACCCAGGCGTTCTTC
14,NA,TRBJ2-7,TRBV6-1,NA,CASRPVAETYEQYF,TGTGCCAGCAGACCCGTAGCGGAAACCTACGAGCAGTACTTC
11,NA,TRBJ1-2,TRBV27,few,CASSSEDGYTF,TGTGCCAGCAGTTCTGAAGATGGCTACACCTTC
12,NA,TRBJ1-1,TRBV7-2,NA,CASSTRGPEAFF,TGTGCCAGCAGCACCAGGGGCCCTGAAGCTTTCTTT
16,TRBD2,TRBJ2-7,TRBV7-2,once,CASSLEGTSGIYEQYF,TGTGCCAGCAGCTTAGAAGGGACTAGCGGAATCTACGAGCAGTACTTC
15,NA,TRBJ2-1,TRBV9,NA,CASSVESGHYNEQFF,TGTGCCAGCAGCGTAGAGAGCGGCCACTACAATGAGCAGTTCTTC
13,NA,TRBJ1-2,TRBV9,NA,CASSVVGGTGYTF,TGTGCCAGCAGCGTAGTTGGAGGAACTGGCTACACCTTC
15,TRBD1,TRBJ1-5,TRBV7-2,few,CASSVRQGADQPQHF,TGTGCCAGCAGCGTGAGACAGGGGGCGGATCAGCCCCAGCATTTT
13,NA,TRBJ2-3,TRBV5-1,NA,CASSPDFTDTQYF,TGCGCCAGCAGCCCAGACTTCACAGATACGCAGTATTTT
15,NA,TRBJ2-5,TRBV7-2,NA,CASSSRAPGEETQYF,TGTGCCAGCAGCTCCCGGGCGCCAGGGGAAGAGACCCAGTACTTC
13,TRBD1,TRBJ2-7,TRBV27,NA,CASSLVQGPEQYF,TGTGCCAGCAGTTTAGTACAGGGGCCCGAGCAGTACTTC
16,TRBD1,TRBJ2-7,TRBV14,once,CASSHIGTGPPYEQYF,TGTGCCAGCAGCCACATAGGGACAGGACCTCCCTACGAGCAGTACTTC
18,TRBD2,TRBJ2-7,TRBV4-3,NA,CASSQFSLSGGFAYEQYF,TGCGCCAGCAGCCAATTCTCTCTTTCGGGAGGTTTTGCCTACGAGCAGTACTTC